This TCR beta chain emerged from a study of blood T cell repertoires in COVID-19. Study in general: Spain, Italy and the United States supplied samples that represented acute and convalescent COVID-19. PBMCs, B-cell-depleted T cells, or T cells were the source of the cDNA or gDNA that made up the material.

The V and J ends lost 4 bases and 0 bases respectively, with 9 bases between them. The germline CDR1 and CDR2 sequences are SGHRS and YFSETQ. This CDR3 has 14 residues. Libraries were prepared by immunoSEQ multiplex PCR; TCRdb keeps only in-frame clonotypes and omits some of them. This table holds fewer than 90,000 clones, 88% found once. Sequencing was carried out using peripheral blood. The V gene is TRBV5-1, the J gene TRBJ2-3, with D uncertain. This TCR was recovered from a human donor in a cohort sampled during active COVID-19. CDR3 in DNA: TGCGCCAGCAGCCCCTATCCTAGCACAGATACGCAGTATTTT. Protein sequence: CASSPYPSTDTQYF.